One sample yielded the 19 T cell receptor beta chains listed below, sequenced in a study of T cell repertoires in cytomegalovirus infection. TCRdb analysed the reads with MiXCR anew, one entry per CDR3 protein. The sample contains 600,000 to 800,000 distinct CDR3 sequences, approximately 24% of which appear only once. The specimen was CD8+ T cells from PBMCs. The receptors were gathered from a human donor in good health (CMV status not recorded). Some clones in this sample may be carry-over from other donors' samples.

Concerning this clonotype itself: A read error may produce the germline difference seen at one junction end. This sequence joins TRBV6-2 or TRBV6-3 and TRBJ2-1; D might be TRBD1 or TRBD2, each matching 5 bases. Germline V lookup: CDR1 MNHEY, CDR2 SVGEGT. The CDR3 totals 13 residues. The CDR3 sequence is CVSSYSKGTEQFF. CDR3 DNA sequence: TGTGTCAGCAGTTACTCGAAGGGGACTGAGCAGTTCTTC.

This clonotype has a count of ten or more. The chain carries TRBV6-2 or TRBV6-3 and TRBJ1-1, with D unclear. The V and J ends lost 6 bases and 2 bases respectively, with 10 bases between them. The CDR3 totals 13 residues. Per germline, CDR1 MNHEY and CDR2 SVGEGT. This CDR3 is CASREKGNTEAFF. DNA of the CDR3: TGTGCCAGCAGGGAGAAGGGTAACACTGAAGCTTTCTTT.

This clonotype was seen only a few times. The chain employs TRBV9 and TRBJ2-5, with 8 bases lining up with TRBD2. With V trimmed by 3 bases and J by 1 base, 2 bases remained unmatched. Germline V lookup: CDR1 SGDLS, CDR2 YYNGEE. The CDR3 covers 14 residues. CDR3 bases: TGTGCCAGCAGCGGCGGGGGGACCCAAGAGACCCAGTACTTC. Protein product: CASSGGGTQETQYF.

Concerning this clonotype itself: Possible read error: a much larger clone is one base away. This is likely a read error, given that the CDR3 carries no conserved phenylalanine or tryptophan at its end. The chain is built from TRBV7-8 and TRBJ2-5; 8 nucleotides align to TRBD2. In germline, CDR1 is SGHVS, CDR2 FQNEAQ. This CDR3 region has 15 residues. J lost 2 bases, V lost 0 bases, and 2 bases had no gene match. CDR3 protein: CASSLARGEQETQYS. The CDR3 coding sequence is TGTGCCAGCAGCTTAGCGCGGGGGGAACAAGAGACCCAGTACTCC.

V usage is TRBV29-1 and J usage is TRBJ2-1; tentative D call: TRBD2 (5 bases). V was trimmed by 0 bases and J by 4 bases, leaving 13 bases between them. The CDR3 covers 15 residues. The germline gives CDR1 SQVTM, CDR2 ANQGSEA. The CDR3 DNA is TGCAGCGTTGAAGATAGGAGGAGTAGGTACAATGAGCAGTTCTTC. It yields the protein CSVEDRRSRYNEQFF.

As concerns this clonotype: A read error is possible here, since a much larger clone lies one base away. This chain uses TRBV7-2 with TRBJ1-3; TRBD1 matches 8 bases. The CDR3 spans 16 residues. Per germline, CDR1 SGHTA and CDR2 FQGNSA. The DNA for the CDR3 is TGTGCCAGCGGCTTACCAGGGTGGACAGGGGGAAACACCATATATTTT. This codes for CASGLPGWTGGNTIYF.

The rearrangement joins TRBV6-2 or TRBV6-3 to TRBJ2-7; a weak D match, TRBD2 (5 bases). The CDR3 covers 14 residues. Trimming left V 6 bases short and J 1 base short, with 13 bases between. Per the germline V gene, CDR1 is MNHEY and CDR2 is SVGEGT. The CDR3 DNA follows: TGTGCCAGCAGCCGCGGACTTACTTCCTACGAGCAGTACGTC. Translation: CASSRGLTSYEQYV.

The rearrangement uses TRBV6-5 and TRBJ1-1, with a tentative D call TRBD1 (5 bases). This CDR3 spans 14 amino acids. Germline CDR1 MNHEY, CDR2 SVGAGI. The germline V and J ends were trimmed by 6 bases and 4 bases, with 15 bases remaining between them. The CDR3 region is CASSRGGPSTEAFF. For the CDR3, the DNA is TGTGCCAGCAGCCGGGGGGGTCCGAGCACTGAAGCTTTCTTT.

The chain couples TRBV2 to TRBJ2-3; 8 bases agree with TRBD1. Losses at the gene ends were 4 bases for V and 0 bases for J; bases not matched to a gene: 9. The CDR3 loop spans 17 amino acids. Germline CDR1 SNHLY, CDR2 FYNNEI. The CDR3 here is CASSVFRGLSSTDTQYF. The CDR3, as DNA: TGTGCCAGCAGTGTCTTCAGGGGGCTATCTAGCACAGATACGCAGTATTTT.

This clonotype was seen at least ten times. The chain recombines TRBV14 with TRBJ1-5; D is unresolved. The CDR3 covers 15 residues. Germline assignment: CDR1 SGHDN and CDR2 FVKESK. The germline V and J ends were trimmed by 8 bases and 3 bases, with 17 bases remaining between them. This CDR3 reads CASSEGGGYNQPQHF. CDR3 nucleotides: TGTGCCAGCTCGGAGGGAGGAGGCTACAATCAGCCCCAGCATTTT. The complete variable domain, with remaining parts taken from reference TRBV14 and TRBJ1-5, reads EAGVTQFPSHSVIEKGQTVTLRCDPISGHDNLYWYRRVMGKEIKFLLHFVKESKQDESGMPNNRFLAERTGGTYSTLKVQPAELEDSGVYFCASSEGGGYNQPQHFGDGTRLSIL.

Concerning this clonotype itself: This could be a read error, since a much larger clone is one nucleotide away. The V and J genes are TRBV10-2 and TRBJ1-1; weak D call: TRBD1 (5 bases). The CDR3 totals 15 residues. CDR1 is WSHSY and CDR2 is SAAADI in the germline V gene. The germline V and J ends were trimmed by 5 bases and 5 bases, with 18 bases remaining between them. CDR3 nucleotide sequence: TGCGCCAGCAGTAAATTGACAGAGGCTCGTACTGAAGCTTTCTTT. Protein: CASSKLTEARTEAFF.

V is TRBV7-9 and J is TRBJ2-2, with D unresolved. The CDR3 consists of 15 residues. Trimming left V 5 bases short and J 3 bases short, with 13 bases between. Germline V lookup: CDR1 SEHNR, CDR2 FQNEAQ (reference sequence). The CDR3 DNA is TGTGCCAGCAGCGACCGGCGGCCGTACACCGGGGAGCTGTTTTTT. Protein product: CASSDRRPYTGELFF.

DNA for the CDR3: TGTGCCAGCAGCCGCTACAGGGGAGCGACACCTGATGAAAAACTGTTTTTT. This gives the protein CASSRYRGATPDEKLFF. The V call is TRBV7-6, the J call TRBJ1-4; 7 bases are a match to TRBD1. Germline V gives CDR1 SGHVS, CDR2 FNYEAQ. This CDR3 has 17 residues. The junction had 15 bases not matched to a gene; V was cut back by 5 bases and J by 6 bases.

This clonotype has a handful of counts. The CDR3 nucleotides are TGCAGCGTTGATTTGGACAGGGGCACCGCGCACTATGGCTACACCTTC. It encodes CSVDLDRGTAHYGYTF. The V and J genes are TRBV29-1 and TRBJ1-2; 9 bases fit TRBD1. V lost 3 bases, J lost 3 bases, and 11 bases stayed unmatched. The CDR3 has 16 residues. Germline CDR1 SQVTM, CDR2 ANQGSEA.

The CDR3 DNA sequence: TGTGCCACCGCTAGCGGGGGGACCTCCTACAATGAGCAGTTCTTC. Its translation: CATASGGTSYNEQFF. The rearrangement links TRBV2 to TRBJ2-1, with 11 bases matching TRBD2. CDR3 length: 15 residues. J gave up 0 bases and V 10 bases, and 5 bases lay outside the gene matches. The germline V gene has CDR1 SNHLY and CDR2 FYNNEI.

The V and J genes are TRBV3-1 and TRBJ1-1; TRBD1 matches at 7 bases. Germline V gene data show CDR1 as LGHDT and CDR2 as YNNKEL (reference sequence). The CDR3 spans 14 residues. With V trimmed by 6 bases and J by 7 bases, 11 bases remained unmatched. The CDR3 region has the DNA TGTGCCAGCAGTATGAACACAGGGGACAATGAAGCTTTCTTT. Translating gives CASSMNTGDNEAFF.

The J gene is TRBJ2-3, the V gene TRBV12-3 or TRBV12-4; unclear D gene. CDR3 size: 14 residues. Trimming pared 2 bases from V and 2 bases from J, leaving 8 bases between. CDR3 amino acids: CASSLKQNTDTQYF. The CDR3, as DNA: TGTGCCAGCAGTTTAAAACAGAACACAGATACGCAGTATTTT.

This clonotype was counted between two and nine times. This chain uses TRBV14 with TRBJ2-7, with D hard to call. V was trimmed by 1 base and J by 3 bases, leaving 7 bases between them. Germline-derived CDR1 and CDR2 are SGHDN and FVKESK. This CDR3 has 13 amino acids. The chain's CDR3 is CASSQVGVYEQYF. The CDR3 DNA reads TGTGCCAGCAGCCAAGTTGGAGTCTACGAGCAGTACTTC.

The chain uses TRBV28 and TRBJ2-1, with D possibly being TRBD1 (5 bases). The germline V gene has CDR1 MDHEN and CDR2 SYDVKM. CDR3 length: 14 amino acids. The V end was cut by 5 bases, the J end by 3 bases, with 11 bases between. CDR3 coding DNA: TGTGCCAGCAGTCCGCGACAGATCTACAATGAGCAGTTCTTC. Its translation is CASSPRQIYNEQFF.